This entry describes one T cell receptor (beta chain). The antigen is unknown. TCRdb keeps only in-frame clones here, not all; method: immunoSEQ multiplex PCR. The sample holds some 260,000 clones, less than 95% seen once. The data stem from a study of cytomegalovirus exposure and HLA in healthy donors. Study observations and caveats: Subsequent analysis found a tendency for first-cohort TCR clusters to co-occur within the 95 to 150 validation repertoires.

The CDR3 contains 15 residues. The germline V gene has CDR1 SGHRS and CDR2 YFSETQ. The V gene end was trimmed by 0 bases and the J gene end by 1 base; junction bases not matched to a gene: 4. The chain recombines TRBV5-1 with TRBJ2-7; 7 nucleotides agree with TRBD2. Specimen: PBMCs. This TCR came from a woman aged 25 to 39 in good health and CMV-seronegative. CDR3 nucleotides: TGCGCCAGCAGCTTGGATCTAGCGGTATCCTACGAGCAGTACTTC. It translates to CASSLDLAVSYEQYF.